This T cell receptor beta chain was sequenced for a study of blood T cell repertoires in COVID-19. Looking at the study overall: Samples representing acute and convalescent COVID-19 were sourced from the United States, Italy and Spain. In each case, the material was cDNA or gDNA derived from T cells, B-cell-depleted T cells, or PBMCs.

Generated by immunoSEQ multiplex PCR, the TCRdb table keeps only in-frame clones and is missing some. Here the sample spans about 64,000 clones, roughly 82% being singletons. This TCR came from a human donor in a cohort sampled during active COVID-19. The specimen sequenced was peripheral blood.

The CDR3 region is CASSVGQGAEAFF. The DNA for the CDR3 is TGTGCCAGCAGCGTCGGACAGGGGGCTGAAGCTTTCTTT. The rearrangement links TRBV3-1 (or the pseudogene TRBV3-2) to TRBJ1-1; 10 bases line up with TRBD1. J gave up 6 bases and V 5 bases, and 3 bases lay outside the gene matches. From germline, CDR1 is LGHDT and CDR2 YNNKEL (reference sequence). The CDR3 loop spans 13 amino acids.